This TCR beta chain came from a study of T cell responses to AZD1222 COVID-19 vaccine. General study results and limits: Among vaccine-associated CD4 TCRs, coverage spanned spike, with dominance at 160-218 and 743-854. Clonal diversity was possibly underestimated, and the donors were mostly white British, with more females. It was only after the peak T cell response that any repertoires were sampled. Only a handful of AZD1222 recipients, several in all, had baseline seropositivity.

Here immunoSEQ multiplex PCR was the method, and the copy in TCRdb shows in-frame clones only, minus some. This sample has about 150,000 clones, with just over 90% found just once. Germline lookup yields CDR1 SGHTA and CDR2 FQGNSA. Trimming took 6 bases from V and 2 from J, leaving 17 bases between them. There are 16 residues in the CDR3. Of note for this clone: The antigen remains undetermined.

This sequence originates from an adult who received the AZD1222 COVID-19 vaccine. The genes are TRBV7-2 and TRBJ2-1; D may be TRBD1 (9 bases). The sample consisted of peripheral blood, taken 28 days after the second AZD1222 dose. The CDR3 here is CASRGSGTGTYNEQFF. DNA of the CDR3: TGTGCCAGCAGGGGTAGCGGGACAGGGACCTACAATGAGCAGTTCTTC.